This T cell receptor beta chain was recorded in a study of OX40 agonist ivuxolimab in advanced cancers. Study overall: Every 2 weeks, patients received ivuxolimab intravenously, dosed at 0.01 to 10 mg/kg.

V lost 3 bases, J lost 5 bases, and 4 bases stayed unmatched. The CDR3 totals 13 residues. Germline V gene lookup returns CDR1 MNHEY and CDR2 SMNVEV (reference sequence). Method: immunoSEQ multiplex PCR; TCRdb's copy keeps in-frame clones and lacks some. This table holds about 32,000 clones, over 80% found once. The V call is TRBV27, the J call TRBJ2-7, with 7 bases fitting TRBD1. The TCR comes from an adult with an advanced solid tumor such as melanoma, head and neck, liver or kidney cancer. Sequencing was performed on CD4+ or CD8+ T cells sorted from blood, taken in a trial of the OX40 agonist ivuxolimab. The CDR3: CASSFRTGHEQYF. CDR3 coding DNA: TGTGCCAGCAGTTTCCGGACAGGACACGAGCAGTACTTC.